Listed below are T cell receptor beta chains from one sample, sequenced in a study of blood T cell repertoires in COVID-19. Profiled with immunoSEQ multiplex PCR; TCRdb holds only in-frame clones, not every one. This table has about 400,000 clones, roughly 90% appearing once. Sequenced: peripheral blood. The origin of the receptors is a woman in her 30s with acute or convalescent COVID-19. Each CDR3 is given with its conserved first and last residue. Fields, in order: clone size, J gene, V gene, D gene, CDR3 protein, CDR3 DNA. The D gene is left open where the match is weak. The size entry is marked missing in some rows and otherwise reads once, few, many or a size class.

clone_size: once; j_call: TRBJ2-6; v_call: TRBV19; d_call: NA; cdr3_aa: CASSATGTGANVLTF; cdr3_nt: TGTGCCAGTAGTGCCACCGGGACTGGGGCCAACGTCCTGACTTTC
clone_size: NA; j_call: TRBJ1-2; v_call: TRBV5-1; d_call: NA; cdr3_aa: CASSQGDGANYGYTF; cdr3_nt: TGCGCCAGCAGCCAGGGTGATGGGGCGAACTATGGCTACACCTTC
clone_size: NA; j_call: TRBJ2-7; v_call: TRBV6-1; d_call: TRBD1; cdr3_aa: CASSEIGQGDEQYF; cdr3_nt: TGTGCCAGCAGTGAAATTGGACAGGGCGACGAGCAGTACTTC
clone_size: NA; j_call: TRBJ1-5; v_call: TRBV11-2; d_call: NA; cdr3_aa: CASSLAGQGSQPQHF; cdr3_nt: TGTGCCAGCAGCTTAGCTGGGCAGGGAAGTCAGCCCCAGCATTTT
clone_size: NA; j_call: TRBJ2-6; v_call: TRBV2; d_call: TRBD2; cdr3_aa: CASSARTSGVIAGANVLTF; cdr3_nt: TGTGCCAGCAGCGCTCGGACTAGCGGAGTGATAGCCGGGGCCAACGTCCTGACTTTC
clone_size: once; j_call: TRBJ1-2; v_call: TRBV7-9; d_call: TRBD1; cdr3_aa: CASSLVGKGQRILWYGYTF; cdr3_nt: TGTGCCAGCAGCTTAGTGGGAAAGGGACAGAGAATTTTGTGGTATGGCTACACCTTC
clone_size: NA; j_call: TRBJ1-5; v_call: TRBV5-6; d_call: TRBD1; cdr3_aa: CASSSGDRVAQPQHF; cdr3_nt: TGTGCCAGCAGCTCGGGGGACAGGGTCGCTCAGCCCCAGCATTTT
clone_size: NA; j_call: TRBJ2-2; v_call: TRBV24-1; d_call: TRBD2; cdr3_aa: CATSDWTSGGSYTGELFF; cdr3_nt: TGTGCCACCAGTGACTGGACTAGCGGGGGGTCATACACCGGGGAGCTGTTTTTT
clone_size: NA; j_call: TRBJ2-1; v_call: TRBV24-1; d_call: TRBD1; cdr3_aa: CATSTGQVYNEQFF; cdr3_nt: TGTGCCACCAGTACGGGACAGGTTTACAATGAGCAGTTCTTC
clone_size: NA; j_call: TRBJ1-1; v_call: TRBV19; d_call: TRBD1; cdr3_aa: CASRRTGGKTEAFF; cdr3_nt: TGTGCCAGTCGACGGACAGGGGGGAAAACTGAAGCTTTCTTT
clone_size: NA; j_call: TRBJ1-6; v_call: TRBV9; d_call: TRBD1; cdr3_aa: CASSLGQGGNSPLHF; cdr3_nt: TGTGCCAGCAGCTTAGGACAGGGAGGTAATTCACCCCTCCACTTT
clone_size: NA; j_call: TRBJ2-5; v_call: TRBV2; d_call: NA; cdr3_aa: CASSQGPAGTETQYF; cdr3_nt: TGTGCCAGCAGTCAGGGGCCGGCCGGGACAGAGACCCAGTACTTC
clone_size: few; j_call: TRBJ2-2; v_call: TRBV6-2/TRBV6-3; d_call: NA; cdr3_aa: CASSYPLRGADTGELFF; cdr3_nt: TGTGCCAGCAGTTACCCATTAAGGGGCGCGGACACCGGGGAGCTGTTTTTT
clone_size: NA; j_call: TRBJ1-4; v_call: TRBV15; d_call: NA; cdr3_aa: CATSRDNQGPIFGKLFF; cdr3_nt: TGTGCCACCAGCAGAGATAATCAGGGGCCCATATTCGGAAAACTGTTTTTT
clone_size: NA; j_call: TRBJ2-5; v_call: TRBV29-1; d_call: TRBD2; cdr3_aa: CSVEEVPVGLAGQETQYF; cdr3_nt: TGCAGCGTTGAAGAAGTCCCTGTAGGGCTAGCGGGACAAGAGACCCAGTACTTC
clone_size: once; j_call: TRBJ1-6; v_call: TRBV7-2; d_call: TRBD1; cdr3_aa: CASRGQGNGNSPLHF; cdr3_nt: TGTGCCAGCAGAGGACAGGGTAACGGGAATTCACCCCTCCACTTT